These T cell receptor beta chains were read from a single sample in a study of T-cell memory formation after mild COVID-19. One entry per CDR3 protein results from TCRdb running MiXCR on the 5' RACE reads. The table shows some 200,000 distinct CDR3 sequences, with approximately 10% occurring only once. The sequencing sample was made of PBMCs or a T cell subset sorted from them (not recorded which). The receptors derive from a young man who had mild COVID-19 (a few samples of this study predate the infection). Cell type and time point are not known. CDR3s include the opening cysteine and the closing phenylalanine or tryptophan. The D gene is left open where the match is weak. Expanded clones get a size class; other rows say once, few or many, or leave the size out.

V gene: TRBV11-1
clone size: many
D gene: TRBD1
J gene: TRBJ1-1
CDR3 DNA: TGTGCCAGCAGCTTAGAAGTTTGGGACAGAGCTTTCTTT
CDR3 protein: CASSLEVWDRAFF

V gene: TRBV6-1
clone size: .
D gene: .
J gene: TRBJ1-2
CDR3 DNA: TGTGCCAGCAGTGAAGTCGGAGTTGGTGGCTACACCTTC
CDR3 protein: CASSEVGVGGYTF

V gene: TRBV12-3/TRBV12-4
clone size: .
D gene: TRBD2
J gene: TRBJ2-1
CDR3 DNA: TGTGCCAGCAGTTTCTTTAGAGGCGGGGGGGCTTATGGGGAGCAGTTCTTC
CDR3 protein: CASSFFRGGGAYGEQFF

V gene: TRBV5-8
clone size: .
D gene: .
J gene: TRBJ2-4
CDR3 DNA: TGTGCCAGCACCAATGCGGAGGGGCTGGCCAAAAACATTCAGTACTTC
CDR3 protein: CASTNAEGLAKNIQYF

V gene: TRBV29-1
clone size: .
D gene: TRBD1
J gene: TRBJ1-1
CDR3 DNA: TGCAGCGTCGGACAGGGGGGGACTGAAGCTTTCTTT
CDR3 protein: CSVGQGGTEAFF

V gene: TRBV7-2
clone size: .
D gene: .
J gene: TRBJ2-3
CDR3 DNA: TGTGCCAGCAGCTTAGCTTGGGTGGAGCGAGAGGCAGATACGCAGTATTTT
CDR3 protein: CASSLAWVEREADTQYF

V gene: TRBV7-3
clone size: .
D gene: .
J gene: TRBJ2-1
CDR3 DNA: TGTGCCAGCAGCGTAGCAGATCGGACAGAGCAGTTCTTC
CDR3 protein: CASSVADRTEQFF

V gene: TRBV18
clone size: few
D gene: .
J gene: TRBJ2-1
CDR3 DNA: TGTGCCAGCTCACCACCGATCGTCGGAGTGCAAGAGCAGTTCTTC
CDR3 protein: CASSPPIVGVQEQFF

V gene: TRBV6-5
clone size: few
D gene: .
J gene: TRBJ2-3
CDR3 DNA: TGTGCCAGCAGTTTCTACAGCTCAGATACGCAGTATTTT
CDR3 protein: CASSFYSSDTQYF

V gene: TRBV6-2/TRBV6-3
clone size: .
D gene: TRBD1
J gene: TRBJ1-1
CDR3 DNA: TGTGCCAGCAGTCGGACAGGAAGGGACACTGAAGCTTTCTTT
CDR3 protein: CASSRTGRDTEAFF

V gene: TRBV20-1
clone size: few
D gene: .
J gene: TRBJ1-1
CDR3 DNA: TGCAGTGTCTCAGACGTGGGGGGCACTGAAGCTTTCTTT
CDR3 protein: CSVSDVGGTEAFF

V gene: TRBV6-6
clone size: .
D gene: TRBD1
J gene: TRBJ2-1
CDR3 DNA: TGTGCCAGCGCCCGGTACCCGGGACAGGCTCTACCCGATGAGCAGTTCTTC
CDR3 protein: CASARYPGQALPDEQFF

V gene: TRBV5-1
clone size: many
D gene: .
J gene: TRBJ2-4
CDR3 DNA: TGCGCCAGCAGCTTGGAAAGGCAAACCAACATTCAGTACTTC
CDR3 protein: CASSLERQTNIQYF

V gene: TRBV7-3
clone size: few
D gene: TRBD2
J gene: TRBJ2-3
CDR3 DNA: TGTGCCAGCAGCGGGAGCGGGGGGGCAGATACGCAGTATTTT
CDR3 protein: CASSGSGGADTQYF

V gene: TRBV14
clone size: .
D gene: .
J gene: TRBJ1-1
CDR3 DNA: TGTGCCAGCAGCCAAGCCTTCGGCTTCCTAATGAACACTGAAGCTTTCTTT
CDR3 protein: CASSQAFGFLMNTEAFF

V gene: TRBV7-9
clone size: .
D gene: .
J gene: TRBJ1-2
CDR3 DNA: TGTGCCAGCCGGCGGCTCAACTATGGCTACACCTTC
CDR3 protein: CASRRLNYGYTF

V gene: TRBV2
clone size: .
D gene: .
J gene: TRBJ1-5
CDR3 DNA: TGTGCCAGCAGTTCGTTACAAGGGGCAAATCAGCCCCAGCATTTT
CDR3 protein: CASSSLQGANQPQHF

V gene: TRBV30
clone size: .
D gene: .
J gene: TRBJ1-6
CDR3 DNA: TGTGCCTGGAGTGACGGGGATTCACCCCTCCACTTT
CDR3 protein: CAWSDGDSPLHF

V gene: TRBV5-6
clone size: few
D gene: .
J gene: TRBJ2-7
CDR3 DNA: TGTGCCAGCAGCGTAGTGGGTCGGGGCCACGAGCAGTACTTC
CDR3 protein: CASSVVGRGHEQYF

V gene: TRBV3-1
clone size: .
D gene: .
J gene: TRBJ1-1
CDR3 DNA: TGTGCCAGCAGCCAAGATAGGATGACTGAAGCTTTCTTT
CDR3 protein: CASSQDRMTEAFF

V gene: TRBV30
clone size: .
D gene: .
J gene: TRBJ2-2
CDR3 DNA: TGTGCCTGGGGTGTTCAGGGTCTCGGGGAGCTGTTTTTT
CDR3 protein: CAWGVQGLGELFF

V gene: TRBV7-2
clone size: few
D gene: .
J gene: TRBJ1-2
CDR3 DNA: TGTGCCAGCAGCTCGTCGACAGGTCTCTATGGCTACACCTTC
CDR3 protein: CASSSSTGLYGYTF

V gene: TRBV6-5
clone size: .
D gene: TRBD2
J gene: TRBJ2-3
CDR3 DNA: TGTGCCAGCAGTTCAACTAGCGGGGGGCCCGGGGGGACGCAGTATTTT
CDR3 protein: CASSSTSGGPGGTQYF

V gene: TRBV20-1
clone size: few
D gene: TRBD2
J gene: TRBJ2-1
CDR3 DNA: TGCAGTGCTAGGGAGGTAGCGGGGGGGCGGCATGAGCAGCTCTTC
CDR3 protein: CSAREVAGGRHEQLF

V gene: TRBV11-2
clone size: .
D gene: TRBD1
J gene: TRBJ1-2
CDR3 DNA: TGTGCCAGCAGCTCCCTTAAGACAGGGTCGGGTGGCTACACCTTC
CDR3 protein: CASSSLKTGSGGYTF

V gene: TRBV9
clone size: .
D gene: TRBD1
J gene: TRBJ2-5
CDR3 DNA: TGTGCCAGCAGTGGTCCCAACAGGGGGGTAGAGACCCAGTACTTC
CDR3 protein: CASSGPNRGVETQYF

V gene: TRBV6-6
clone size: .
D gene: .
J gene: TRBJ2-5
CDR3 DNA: TGTGCCATCTGGGAGGCAGGGAGCGAGACCCAGTACTTC
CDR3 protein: CAIWEAGSETQYF

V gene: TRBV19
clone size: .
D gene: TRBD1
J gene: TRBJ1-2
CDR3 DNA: TGTGCCAGTAGTACGCTCGGGACAGACCTCCAAGGGTATGGCTACACCTTC
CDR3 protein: CASSTLGTDLQGYGYTF

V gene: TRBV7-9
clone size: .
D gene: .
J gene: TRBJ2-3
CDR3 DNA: TGTGCCAGCAGCTTAGCTCATAGTGGGGGTCCCGGTACGCAGTATTTT
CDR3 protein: CASSLAHSGGPGTQYF

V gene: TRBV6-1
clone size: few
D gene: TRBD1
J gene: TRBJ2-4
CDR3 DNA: TGTGCCAGCAGTGTCCACGACAGGGCTCTAGCCAAAAACATTCAGTACTTC
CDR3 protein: CASSVHDRALAKNIQYF

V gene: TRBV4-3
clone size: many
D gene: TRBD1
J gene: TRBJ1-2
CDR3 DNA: TGCGCCAGCAGCCAAGTCCTGGACAGGGGCGACTATGGCTACACCTTC
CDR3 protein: CASSQVLDRGDYGYTF

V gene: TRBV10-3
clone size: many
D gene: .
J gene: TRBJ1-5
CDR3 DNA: TGTGCCATCGGGCGGAATCAGCCCCAGCATTTT
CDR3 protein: CAIGRNQPQHF

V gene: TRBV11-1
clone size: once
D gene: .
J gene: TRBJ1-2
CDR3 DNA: TGTGCCAGCAGCTTAAATCGGGACGGCAACTATGGCTACACCTTC
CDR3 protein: CASSLNRDGNYGYTF

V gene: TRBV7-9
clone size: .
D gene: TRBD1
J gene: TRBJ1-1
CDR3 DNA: TGTGCCAGCAGACTCGGGACAGGGAACACTGAAGCTTTCTTT
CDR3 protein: CASRLGTGNTEAFF

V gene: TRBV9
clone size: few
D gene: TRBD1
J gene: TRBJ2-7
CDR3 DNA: TGTGCCAGCAGCGCACACAGGGGCCACGAGCAGTACTTC
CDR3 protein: CASSAHRGHEQYF

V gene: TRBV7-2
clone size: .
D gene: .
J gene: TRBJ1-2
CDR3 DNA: TGTGCCAGCACCCCTGGGGGCCCTGTCTATGGCTACACCTTC
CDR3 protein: CASTPGGPVYGYTF

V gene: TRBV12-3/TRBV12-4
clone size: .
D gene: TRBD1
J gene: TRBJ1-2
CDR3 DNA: TGTGCCAGCAGTACCGACAGGGGGAAACGCGGCTACACCTTC
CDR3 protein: CASSTDRGKRGYTF

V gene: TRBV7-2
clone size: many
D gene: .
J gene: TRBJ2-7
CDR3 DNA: TGTGCCAGCAGCGACCGGAGGGAGCGCGAGCAGTACTTC
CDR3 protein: CASSDRREREQYF

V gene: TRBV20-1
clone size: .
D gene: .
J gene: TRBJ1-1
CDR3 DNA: TGCAGTGCAACTGGGACTCGGCCTATTGCTTTCTTT
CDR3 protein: CSATGTRPIAFF

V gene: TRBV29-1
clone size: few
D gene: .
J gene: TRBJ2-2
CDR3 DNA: TGCAGCGTTGAAGGACGTCCATCGACCGGGGAGCTGTTTTTT
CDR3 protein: CSVEGRPSTGELFF

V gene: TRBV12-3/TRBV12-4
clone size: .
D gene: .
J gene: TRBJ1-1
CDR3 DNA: TGTGCCAGCAGTTTTCAGTGGACTGAAGCTTTCTTT
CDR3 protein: CASSFQWTEAFF

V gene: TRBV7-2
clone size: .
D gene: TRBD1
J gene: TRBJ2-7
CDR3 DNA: TGTGCCAGCAGCTTAGGGACAGGGTACGAGCAGTACTTC
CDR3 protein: CASSLGTGYEQYF

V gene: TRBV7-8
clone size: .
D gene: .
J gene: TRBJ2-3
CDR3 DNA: TGTGCCAGCAGCCCCCTCGGCATAGTCAGAGATACGCAGTATTTT
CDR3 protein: CASSPLGIVRDTQYF

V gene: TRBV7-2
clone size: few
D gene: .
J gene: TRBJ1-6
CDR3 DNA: TGTGCCAGCAGCTTAGCGGTCCCAGGCGGCGGTTCACCCCTCCACTTT
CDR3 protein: CASSLAVPGGGSPLHF

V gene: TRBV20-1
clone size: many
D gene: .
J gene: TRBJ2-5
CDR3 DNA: TGCAGCCCTACCAACAACCAAGAGACCCAGTACTTC
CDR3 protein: CSPTNNQETQYF